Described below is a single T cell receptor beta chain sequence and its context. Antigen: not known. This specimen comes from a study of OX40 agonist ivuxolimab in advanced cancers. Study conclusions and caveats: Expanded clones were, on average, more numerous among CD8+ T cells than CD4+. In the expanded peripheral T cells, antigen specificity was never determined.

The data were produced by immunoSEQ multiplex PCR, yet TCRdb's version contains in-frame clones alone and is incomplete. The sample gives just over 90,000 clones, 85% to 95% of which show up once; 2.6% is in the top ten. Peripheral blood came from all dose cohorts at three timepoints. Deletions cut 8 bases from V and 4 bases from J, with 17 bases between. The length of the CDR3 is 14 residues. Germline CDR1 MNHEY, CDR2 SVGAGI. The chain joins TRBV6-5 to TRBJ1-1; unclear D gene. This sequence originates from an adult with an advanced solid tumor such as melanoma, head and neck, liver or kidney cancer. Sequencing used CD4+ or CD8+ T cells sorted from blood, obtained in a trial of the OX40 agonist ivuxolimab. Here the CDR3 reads CASGQTVTPTEAFF. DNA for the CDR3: TGTGCCAGCGGGCAAACCGTGACTCCCACTGAAGCTTTCTTT.